The 10 T cell receptor beta chains given below trace back to one sample, sequenced in a study of shared clonotypes between healthy human individuals. Method: immunoSEQ multiplex PCR; TCRdb's copy keeps in-frame clones and lacks some. Of a few million clones in the sample, around 94% are singletons; the top ten hold roughly 0.14%. Material for sequencing was naive CD4+ T cells sorted from blood. Stated subset: CD45RA+ positively selected. Receptors were obtained from a man younger than 30 in good health.

The V gene is TRBV28, the J gene TRBJ1-2, with unresolved D. V was pared by 8 bases and J by 4 bases, with 17 bases between. This CDR3 contains 14 residues. Per germline, CDR1 MDHEN and CDR2 SYDVKM. The chain's CDR3 is CASAPAHGSYGYTF. The DNA for the CDR3 is TGTGCCAGCGCGCCCGCCCACGGCAGCTATGGCTACACCTTC.

This clone was recorded only once. The chain couples TRBV5-5 to TRBJ1-5; D gene ambiguous. The CDR3 sequence is 13 residues long. The germline gives CDR1 SGHKS, CDR2 YYEKEE (reference sequence). The V gene lost 1 base and the J gene lost 8 bases, with 10 bases spanning the gap. The CDR3 reads CASSLQIWEPQHF. The CDR3 DNA is TGTGCCAGCAGCTTGCAAATTTGGGAGCCCCAGCATTTT.

The chain is built from TRBV18 and TRBJ1-6, with D tentatively TRBD1 (5 bases). Trimming took 4 bases from V and 5 from J, leaving 12 bases between them. The CDR3 runs to 15 residues. The germline V gene has CDR1 KGHSH and CDR2 LQKENI. As DNA, the CDR3 is TGTGCCAGCTCACGAGGAAGGGGCGATAATTCACCCCTCCACTTT. It translates to CASSRGRGDNSPLHF.

The rearrangement joins TRBV10-1 to TRBJ2-5; 9 bases fit TRBD2. Germline V gene data show CDR1 as WNHNN and CDR2 as SYGVQD (reference sequence). There are 13 residues in the CDR3. J gave up 5 bases and V 2 bases, and 0 bases lay outside the gene matches. This CDR3 reads CASSEAGGETQYF. In nucleotides, the CDR3 is TGCGCCAGCAGTGAGGCGGGGGGGGAGACCCAGTACTTC.

V and J are TRBV5-1 and TRBJ1-1, with TRBD1 matching over 9 bases. The CDR3 is 15 residues long. The trim removed 6 bases at V and 5 bases at J, leaving 11 bases unmatched. Germline CDR1 SGHRS, CDR2 YFSETQ. This CDR3 is CASKNTGGPGTEAFF. CDR3 in DNA: TGCGCCAGCAAGAACACAGGGGGCCCCGGGACTGAAGCTTTCTTT.

The rearrangement joins TRBV5-6 to TRBJ2-7, with D perhaps matching TRBD1 (5 bases). V lost 1 base to trimming and J lost 5 bases, with 10 bases between them. CDR3 length equals 13 residues. CDR1 is SGHDT and CDR2 is YYEEEE in the germline V gene. The CDR3 spells CASSLRGINEQYF. In DNA, the CDR3 is TGTGCCAGCAGCTTGAGGGGTATCAACGAGCAGTACTTC.

The chain is built from TRBV7-9 and TRBJ2-7; 11 bases are shared with TRBD2. Germline CDR1 is SEHNR and CDR2 is FQNEAQ (reference sequence). This CDR3 has 18 residues. The trim removed 5 bases at V and 0 bases at J, leaving 12 bases unmatched. The CDR3 here is CASSIYRLAGGPSYEQYF. The CDR3 coding sequence is TGTGCCAGCAGCATCTATCGCTTAGCGGGAGGGCCCTCCTACGAGCAGTACTTC.

This chain joins TRBV6-5 and TRBJ2-5; TRBD1 matches 10 bases. The CDR3 contains 16 residues. Germline V gene sequence: CDR1 MNHEY, CDR2 SVGAGI. After removal of 2 bases from V and 5 bases from J, the junction contained 8 bases not matched to a gene. The CDR3 spells CASSYPRTGGFETQYF. The CDR3 DNA reads TGTGCCAGCAGTTACCCGCGGACAGGGGGGTTCGAGACCCAGTACTTC.

In the case of this clone: Other DNA sequences in this sample translate to the same CDR3. The genes are TRBV18 and TRBJ2-5; D not certain. Germline V gene lookup returns CDR1 KGHSH and CDR2 LQKENI. Trimming took off 2 bases at V and 2 bases at J, with 6 bases between the two ends. The CDR3 is 13 residues long. CDR3 loop: CASSPSRQETQYF. The CDR3 DNA follows: TGTGCCAGCTCACCATCTAGACAAGAGACCCAGTACTTC.

Concerning this clone itself: Other DNA variants within this sample encode the same CDR3. The V call is TRBV18, the J call TRBJ1-5; 7 bases are a match to TRBD1. There are 13 residues in the CDR3. Germline V gene data show CDR1 as KGHSH and CDR2 as LQKENI. With 4 bases clipped from V and 5 bases from J, the junction kept 2 bases outside the gene matches. CDR3 in amino acids: CASSQDRDQPQHF. CDR3 bases: TGTGCCAGCTCACAAGACAGGGATCAGCCCCAGCATTTT.